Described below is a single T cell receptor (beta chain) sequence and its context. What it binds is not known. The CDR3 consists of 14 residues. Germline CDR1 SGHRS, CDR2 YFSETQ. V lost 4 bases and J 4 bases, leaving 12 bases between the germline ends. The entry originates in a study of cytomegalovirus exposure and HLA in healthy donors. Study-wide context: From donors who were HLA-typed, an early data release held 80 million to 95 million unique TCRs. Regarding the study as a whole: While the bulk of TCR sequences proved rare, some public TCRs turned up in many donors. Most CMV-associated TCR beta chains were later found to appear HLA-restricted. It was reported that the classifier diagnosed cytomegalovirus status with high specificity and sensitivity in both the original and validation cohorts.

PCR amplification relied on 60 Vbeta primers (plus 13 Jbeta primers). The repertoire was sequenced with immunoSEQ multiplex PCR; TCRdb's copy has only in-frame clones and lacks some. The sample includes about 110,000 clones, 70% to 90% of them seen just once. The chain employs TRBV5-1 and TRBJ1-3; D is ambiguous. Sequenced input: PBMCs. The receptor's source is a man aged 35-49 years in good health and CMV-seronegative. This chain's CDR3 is CASSLGGPGNTIYF. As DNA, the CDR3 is TGCGCCAGCAGCCTGGGAGGCCCGGGAAACACCATATATTTT.